These 15 T cell receptor beta chains were sequenced from one sample in a study of blood T cells in healthy people across ages. PCR was performed a second time for about 6 to 12 cycles using a sample-barcoded 5' primer and a J-beta primer mix. TCRdb re-called the 5' RACE reads with MiXCR, one entry per CDR3 protein. This table has some 1,500,000 distinct CDR3 sequences, about 45% appearing once. The sample comprised blood. The receptors were gathered from a woman under 30 in good health.

The chain uses TRBV20-1 and TRBJ2-4; 9 bases align to TRBD1. The CDR3 is made up of 13 amino acids. The J segment lost 5 bases and the V segment lost 5 bases, leaving 4 bases of the junction unmatched. Per germline, CDR1 DFQATT and CDR2 SNEGSKA (reference sequence). The CDR3 sequence: CSAPRQGENIQYF. Here the CDR3 DNA reads TGCAGTGCTCCTCGACAGGGGGAAAACATTCAGTACTTC.

The chain joins TRBV10-3 to TRBJ1-5; 7 bases fit TRBD1. This CDR3 has 14 residues. V shed 2 bases and J 4 bases; nucleotides not matched to a gene: 2. Germline V gene sequence: CDR1 ENHRY, CDR2 SYGVKD. CDR3 residues: CAISELQGNQPQHF. CDR3 DNA: TGTGCCATCAGTGAGCTACAGGGGAATCAGCCCCAGCATTTT.

This clonotype was seen a few times. This chain connects TRBV19 to TRBJ1-2; D not resolved. The CDR3 is 14 residues long. Germline lookup yields CDR1 LNHDA and CDR2 SQIVND (reference sequence). Trimming pared 7 bases from V and 3 bases from J, leaving 15 bases between. This CDR3 reads CASMGGFRDYGYTF. The CDR3 coding sequence is TGTGCCAGTATGGGAGGGTTTCGTGACTATGGCTACACCTTC.

This sequence joins TRBV7-3 and TRBJ2-1; 13 positions match TRBD2. Germline V lookup: CDR1 SGHTA, CDR2 FQGTGA. The length of the CDR3 is 17 residues. After removal of 5 bases from V and 8 bases from J, the junction contained 12 bases not matched to a gene. The CDR3 sequence: CASSLGLAGAGVDEQFF. The DNA for the CDR3 is TGTGCCAGCAGCCTCGGACTAGCGGGGGCGGGGGTGGATGAGCAGTTCTTC.

There are a few counts of this clonotype. The rearrangement links TRBV25-1 to TRBJ2-5; TRBD2 is a possible D gene (5 bases). TRBJ2-7 explains the end of the DNA better; the J call may be wrong. Germline CDR1 reads MGHDK; CDR2 reads SYGVNS. The CDR3 is 15 amino acids. CDR3 DNA sequence: TGTGCCAGCAGTGAATTAGGGAGCGAGGCCTACGAGCAGTACTTC. It specifies CASSELGSEAYEQYF.

The chain couples TRBV28 to TRBJ1-2; the D is unclear. The germline V gene has CDR1 MDHEN and CDR2 SYDVKM. Trimming pared 1 base from V and 5 bases from J, leaving 14 bases between. The CDR3 consists of 15 residues. The CDR3 DNA follows: TGTGCCAGCAGTTTATCGGGCTCCGGGGAATATGGCTACACCTTC. This sequence encodes CASSLSGSGEYGYTF.

V gene TRBV7-2 combines with J gene TRBJ2-1; D not certain. The CDR3 runs to 11 residues. V shed 5 bases and J shed 10 bases, with 9 bases lying between them. Germline values: CDR1 SGHTA, CDR2 FQGNSA. The CDR3 bases are TGTGCCAGCAGCCAACCAGAAGAGCAGTTCTTC. It specifies CASSQPEEQFF. The entire variable domain, with the rest obtained from reference TRBV7-2 and TRBJ2-1, is as follows: GAGVSQSPSNKVTEKGKDVELRCDPISGHTALYWYRQSLGQGLEFLIYFQGNSAPDKSGLPSDRFSAERTGGSVSTLTIQRTQQEDSAVYLCASSQPEEQFFGPGTRLTVL.

Regarding this clonotype: A single base separates this from a much larger clone, so it may be a read error. V and J are TRBV12-3 or TRBV12-4 and TRBJ1-4; 8 positions match TRBD1. The CDR3 totals 14 residues. This CDR3 reads CASSVAGGSEKLFF. CDR3 coding DNA: TGTGCCAGCAGTGTAGCAGGGGGCTCCGAAAAACTGTTTTTT.

The chain links TRBV7-9 to TRBJ2-5, with 8 positions matching TRBD1. The CDR3 extends over 14 amino acids. V gave up 8 bases and J gave up 11 bases; unmatched junction bases: 16. CDR1 SEHNR and CDR2 FQNEAQ come from the germline V gene (reference sequence). CDR3 DNA: TGTGCCAGCTCCTCGGGGGACAGGCTCTATGAGCAGTACTTC. Encoded protein: CASSSGDRLYEQYF.

Concerning this clonotype: This sequence may be a read error, since a much larger clone differs from it by one base. The chain carries TRBV7-2 and TRBJ2-5; D remains unclear. This CDR3 is built from 16 residues. Germline lookup yields CDR1 SGHTA and CDR2 FQGNSA. The germline V and J ends were trimmed by 0 bases and 0 bases, with 11 bases remaining between them. The CDR3 is CASSLADTSHQETQYF. The CDR3, as DNA: TGTGCCAGCAGCTTAGCCGACACCTCTCACCAAGAGACCCAGTACTTC.

This clonotype has a handful of counts. This sequence joins TRBV7-9 and TRBJ1-1; 8 nucleotides match TRBD1. The CDR3 consists of 16 residues. Trimming cost V 5 bases and J 1 base; bases outside gene matches: 9. Germline-derived CDR1 and CDR2 are SEHNR and FQNEAQ (reference sequence). The CDR3 sequence: CASSPTQGATNTEAFF. The DNA of the CDR3 is TGTGCCAGCAGCCCTACCCAGGGGGCGACGAACACTGAAGCTTTCTTT.

CDR3 nucleotide sequence: TGTGCCAGCAGTTTCCCCCGAGCGGGACGGATAAATTCACCCCTCCACTTT. This codes for CASSFPRAGRINSPLHF. The rearrangement uses TRBV12-3 or TRBV12-4 and TRBJ1-6, with D possibly matching TRBD1 (5 bases). The CDR3 loop spans 17 amino acids. V dropped 3 bases and J dropped 7 bases, with 19 bases sitting between them.

The chain has TRBV4-3 and TRBJ2-5; TRBD1 matches 7 bases. In germline, CDR1 is LGHNA, CDR2 YSLEER. CDR3 size: 15 residues. Trimming took 2 bases from V and 5 from J; bases not matched to a gene: 8. The CDR3 sequence is CASSQYDRVGETQYF. CDR3 bases: TGCGCCAGCAGCCAATATGACAGGGTAGGGGAGACCCAGTACTTC.

The chain combines TRBV11-2 with TRBJ2-1; 10 bases are shared with TRBD1. Germline V gene data show CDR1 as SGHAT and CDR2 as FQNNGV. This CDR3 is 17 amino acids long. Trimming at V came to 3 bases and at J to 7 bases, leaving 12 bases not matched to a gene. CDR3 DNA sequence: TGTGCCAGCAGCTTGTGGAGGGACAGGGGTAAAAGAAATGAGCAGTTCTTC. It translates to CASSLWRDRGKRNEQFF.

This clonotype occurred a few times. The rearrangement uses TRBV7-2 and TRBJ1-2, with D maybe TRBD1 (6 bases). With 0 bases removed from V and 0 bases from J, the gap between germline ends came to 11 bases. The CDR3 totals 16 residues. CDR1 is SGHTA and CDR2 is FQGNSA in the germline V gene. Here the CDR3 reads CASSLALRTANYGYTF. The CDR3, as DNA: TGTGCCAGCAGCTTAGCGCTGAGGACAGCTAACTATGGCTACACCTTC.